The present T cell receptor (beta chain) was sequenced within a study of blood T cell repertoires in COVID-19. Per germline, CDR1 LNHDA and CDR2 SQIVND (reference sequence). This CDR3 comprises 17 residues. V lost 5 bases and J 0 bases, leaving 14 bases between the germline ends. Assay: immunoSEQ multiplex PCR; the TCRdb copy retains only in-frame clones and omits some. The sample holds about 210,000 clones, roughly four fifths seen once. The clonotype originates from a woman aged 50 to 60 with active or convalescent COVID-19. Input material: peripheral blood. The V and J genes are TRBV19 and TRBJ2-6, with D possibly TRBD1 on 7 matching bases. CDR3 in amino acids: CASSFRQGLSGANVLTF. In DNA, the CDR3 is TGTGCCAGTAGTTTCCGACAGGGACTCTCTGGGGCCAACGTCCTGACTTTC.